The clone carrying this T cell receptor (beta chain) has a count of ten or more. Its antigen remains unidentified. This entry comes from a study of tumor and adjacent non-tumor tissue in lung cancer. Study at large: On average, productive TCRbeta reads reached roughly 3.9 million per sample.

No cell sorting was done before RNA was extracted from the tissue. The normal lung tissue was taken more than 3 cm from the tumor edge. Between August and November 2014, newly diagnosed, chemotherapy-naive lung cancer patients underwent thoracic surgery in China. Notes on the study in general: Tumor repertoires had a smaller top 100 clone share than normal lung. Significantly higher TCR diversity was found in tumor than normal lung.

Three rounds of nested PCR, following a modified ARM-PCR protocol, produced the TCRbeta library. One entry per CDR3 protein, called by TCRdb with MiXCR from the multiplex PCR reads. Of more than 75,000 distinct CDR3 sequences listed, 75% to 90% were seen once; the top ten hold under 40%. This CDR3 comprises 15 residues. Trimming cost V 4 bases and J 1 base; bases outside gene matches: 3. Germline V lookup: CDR1 SGHNT, CDR2 YYREEE (reference sequence). The origin of this receptor is a man in his sixties with small cell lung cancer. The sequenced sample consisted of distant non-tumor lung tissue. The chain recombines TRBV5-4 with TRBJ2-2; TRBD1 aligns across 8 bases. CDR3 sequence: CASSDGTGNTGELFF. CDR3 bases: TGTGCCAGCAGCGACGGGACAGGGAACACCGGGGAGCTGTTTTTT.